These T cell receptor beta chains were read from a single sample in a study of cytomegalovirus exposure and HLA in healthy donors. Method: immunoSEQ multiplex PCR; TCRdb's copy keeps in-frame clones and lacks some. This sample has just under 80,000 clones; about three quarters occur once, and the top ten carry 3.5% to 4.5%. The sequencing sample was made of PBMCs. The receptors originated from a man between 35 and 55 years old in good health and CMV-seronegative. CDR3s include the opening cysteine and the closing phenylalanine or tryptophan. D genes are given only for firm matches. Part of the rows lack a size; the others show once, few, many or a class for expanded clones.

CDR3 protein: CASSYGTSATRQYF; CDR3 DNA: TGTGCCAGCAGTTACGGGACTAGCGCCACGAGGCAGTACTTC; clone size: .; V gene: TRBV6-5; D gene: TRBD2; J gene: TRBJ2-7
CDR3 protein: CASSYRGTGELFF; CDR3 DNA: TGTGCCAGCAGCTACCGGGGGACCGGGGAGCTGTTTTTT; clone size: .; V gene: TRBV7-2; D gene: .; J gene: TRBJ2-2
CDR3 protein: CASSPLPQDSYEQYF; CDR3 DNA: TGTGCCAGCAGCCCACTCCCACAGGACTCCTACGAGCAGTACTTC; clone size: .; V gene: TRBV4-2; D gene: .; J gene: TRBJ2-7
CDR3 protein: CASSIEVGGPYEQYF; CDR3 DNA: TGTGCCAGTAGTATAGAGGTGGGAGGTCCCTACGAGCAGTACTTC; clone size: .; V gene: TRBV19; D gene: .; J gene: TRBJ2-7
CDR3 protein: CACGQGPYGYTF; CDR3 DNA: TGTGCCTGCGGACAGGGACCCTATGGCTACACCTTC; clone size: .; V gene: TRBV30; D gene: TRBD1; J gene: TRBJ1-2
CDR3 protein: CASSFPGAGELFF; CDR3 DNA: TGTGCCAGCAGCTTCCCAGGGGCCGGGGAGCTGTTTTTT; clone size: .; V gene: TRBV7-3; D gene: .; J gene: TRBJ2-2
CDR3 protein: CASSQGVGGADSTDTQYF; CDR3 DNA: TGTGCCAGCAGCCAGGGCGTAGGGGGAGCGGATAGCACAGATACGCAGTATTTT; clone size: few; V gene: TRBV4-2; D gene: .; J gene: TRBJ2-3
CDR3 protein: CASSPRRTGATAKDEQYF; CDR3 DNA: TGTGCCAGCAGCCCCCGAAGGACAGGGGCGACGGCTAAGGACGAGCAGTACTTC; clone size: .; V gene: TRBV5-8; D gene: TRBD1; J gene: TRBJ2-7
CDR3 protein: CSVPSGSSGGEQFF; CDR3 DNA: TGCAGCGTTCCTAGCGGGAGTTCTGGGGGTGAGCAGTTCTTC; clone size: few; V gene: TRBV29-1; D gene: TRBD2; J gene: TRBJ2-1
CDR3 protein: CASSSTGTQYF; CDR3 DNA: TGTGCCAGCAGCTCGACAGGGACGCAGTATTTT; clone size: .; V gene: TRBV7-2; D gene: TRBD1; J gene: TRBJ2-3
CDR3 protein: CASSSRGQGSTRGETQYF; CDR3 DNA: TGTGCTAGCAGCAGCCGGGGACAGGGGAGTACTAGAGGGGAGACCCAGTACTTC; clone size: .; V gene: TRBV7-7; D gene: TRBD1; J gene: TRBJ2-5
CDR3 protein: CASSAVRAGYTF; CDR3 DNA: TGTGCCAGCAGTGCGGTTAGAGCTGGCTACACCTTC; clone size: once; V gene: TRBV25-1; D gene: .; J gene: TRBJ1-2
CDR3 protein: CASSYRDRVTEAFF; CDR3 DNA: TGTGCCAGCAGCTATCGGGACAGGGTCACTGAAGCTTTCTTT; clone size: once; V gene: TRBV5-5; D gene: TRBD1; J gene: TRBJ1-1
CDR3 protein: CASSPGLAGGEQYF; CDR3 DNA: TGTGCCAGCAGTCCAGGACTAGCGGGAGGCGAGCAGTACTTC; clone size: .; V gene: TRBV28; D gene: TRBD2; J gene: TRBJ2-7
CDR3 protein: CSVGGLDYEQYF; CDR3 DNA: TGCAGCGTTGGGGGCCTAGACTACGAGCAGTACTTC; clone size: .; V gene: TRBV29-1; D gene: .; J gene: TRBJ2-7
CDR3 protein: CASSLSRQTSNYGYTF; CDR3 DNA: TGTGCCAGCAGCTTGTCCAGACAGACTTCTAACTATGGCTACACCTTC; clone size: .; V gene: TRBV7-2; D gene: .; J gene: TRBJ1-2
CDR3 protein: CASSARDTSYGYTF; CDR3 DNA: TGTGCCAGCAGCGCCAGGGACACCTCCTATGGCTACACCTTC; clone size: .; V gene: TRBV9; D gene: .; J gene: TRBJ1-2
CDR3 protein: CASSLGGGSGANVLTF; CDR3 DNA: TGTGCCAGCAGCTTAGGGGGGGGATCTGGGGCCAACGTCCTGACTTTC; clone size: .; V gene: TRBV11-3; D gene: TRBD2; J gene: TRBJ2-6
CDR3 protein: CASRMGLLSSYNEQFF; CDR3 DNA: TGCGCCAGCAGGATGGGACTTCTTAGCTCCTACAATGAGCAGTTCTTC; clone size: .; V gene: TRBV5-1; D gene: .; J gene: TRBJ2-1
CDR3 protein: CASTSRTEMNTEAFF; CDR3 DNA: TGTGCCAGCACCTCACGGACAGAAATGAACACTGAAGCTTTCTTT; clone size: .; V gene: TRBV7-9; D gene: .; J gene: TRBJ1-1
CDR3 protein: CASSRGQGRGNQPQHF; CDR3 DNA: TGTGCCAGTAGTAGGGGACAGGGAAGGGGCAATCAGCCCCAGCATTTT; clone size: .; V gene: TRBV19; D gene: TRBD1; J gene: TRBJ1-5
CDR3 protein: CASSTQNYGYTF; CDR3 DNA: TGTGCCAGTAGTACACAGAACTATGGCTACACCTTC; clone size: few; V gene: TRBV19; D gene: .; J gene: TRBJ1-2
CDR3 protein: CASSSTGAGTEAFF; CDR3 DNA: TGTGCCAGCTCCTCCACAGGGGCCGGGACTGAAGCTTTCTTT; clone size: .; V gene: TRBV18; D gene: TRBD1; J gene: TRBJ1-1
CDR3 protein: CASSPLAGALGEQYF; CDR3 DNA: TGTGCCAGTAGCCCGTTGGCGGGAGCCCTGGGCGAGCAGTACTTC; clone size: few; V gene: TRBV19; D gene: TRBD2; J gene: TRBJ2-7
CDR3 protein: CASSSKDRDGNYGYTF; CDR3 DNA: TGTGCCAGCAGCTCAAAGGACAGGGACGGAAACTATGGCTACACCTTC; clone size: .; V gene: TRBV5-4; D gene: TRBD1; J gene: TRBJ1-2
CDR3 protein: CAISDASGRPETQYF; CDR3 DNA: TGTGCCATCAGTGATGCTAGCGGGAGGCCAGAGACCCAGTACTTC; clone size: .; V gene: TRBV10-3; D gene: TRBD2; J gene: TRBJ2-5
CDR3 protein: CASSLAGSNQPQHF; CDR3 DNA: TGTGCCAGCAGCTTGGCAGGGAGCAATCAGCCCCAGCATTTT; clone size: .; V gene: TRBV5-6; D gene: .; J gene: TRBJ1-5
CDR3 protein: CASSPPQGLAGAYEQYF; CDR3 DNA: TGTGCCAGCTCACCACCCCAAGGACTAGCAGGAGCCTACGAGCAGTACTTC; clone size: .; V gene: TRBV18; D gene: TRBD2; J gene: TRBJ2-7
CDR3 protein: CASNLRASGDYYEQYF; CDR3 DNA: TGTGCCAGCAACCTACGGGCTAGCGGGGACTACTACGAGCAGTACTTC; clone size: .; V gene: TRBV7-3; D gene: TRBD2; J gene: TRBJ2-7
CDR3 protein: CASIPGSSSGNTIYF; CDR3 DNA: TGTGCCAGCATTCCAGGCTCCAGTTCCGGAAACACCATATATTTT; clone size: .; V gene: TRBV28; D gene: .; J gene: TRBJ1-3
CDR3 protein: CASRPTGGKVITGELFF; CDR3 DNA: TGTGCCAGCCGACCAACAGGGGGCAAGGTAATCACCGGGGAGCTGTTTTTT; clone size: .; V gene: TRBV4-2; D gene: TRBD1; J gene: TRBJ2-2
CDR3 protein: CAWGRDGELFF; CDR3 DNA: TGTGCCTGGGGGCGGGACGGGGAGCTGTTTTTT; clone size: .; V gene: TRBV30; D gene: .; J gene: TRBJ2-2
CDR3 protein: CASSPAPGGYEQYF; CDR3 DNA: TGTGCCAGCAGCCCAGCCCCGGGGGGCTACGAGCAGTACTTC; clone size: .; V gene: TRBV7-3; D gene: TRBD2; J gene: TRBJ2-7
CDR3 protein: CASRIDRGNTEAFF; CDR3 DNA: TGTGCCAGCAGAATTGACAGGGGGAACACTGAAGCTTTCTTT; clone size: .; V gene: TRBV5-5; D gene: TRBD1; J gene: TRBJ1-1
CDR3 protein: CASSVGLAGLGYEQYF; CDR3 DNA: TGTGCCAGCAGCGTGGGACTAGCGGGATTAGGGTACGAGCAGTACTTC; clone size: .; V gene: TRBV9; D gene: TRBD2; J gene: TRBJ2-7
CDR3 protein: CASSLRAFEQYF; CDR3 DNA: TGTGCCAGCAGCCTAAGAGCTTTCGAGCAGTACTTC; clone size: .; V gene: TRBV7-2; D gene: .; J gene: TRBJ2-7
CDR3 protein: CASSYDLGEQYF; CDR3 DNA: TGTGCCAGCAGTTACGATCTAGGCGAGCAGTACTTC; clone size: .; V gene: TRBV6-6; D gene: .; J gene: TRBJ2-7
CDR3 protein: CASSLDRVTSGNTIYF; CDR3 DNA: TGTGCCAGCAGCTTGGATCGGGTCACCTCTGGAAACACCATATATTTT; clone size: .; V gene: TRBV5-4; D gene: .; J gene: TRBJ1-3